Each of the 28 T cell receptor beta chains below was sequenced from the same sample in a study of early T cells in non-severe SARS-CoV-2 infection. From the 5' RACE reads, TCRdb called clonotypes with MiXCR, one entry per CDR3 protein. The table has tens of thousands of distinct CDR3 sequences, around 12% seen once; the top ten hold about 4.2%. The source material was whole blood. The receptors were gathered from an adult who was a healthcare worker with PCR-confirmed SARS-CoV-2 infection or an uninfected control (not recorded which).

Only a few counts were recorded for this clonotype. The V call is TRBV11-2, the J call TRBJ2-2; 8 nucleotides align to TRBD1. V lost 2 bases and J lost 4; bases outside the gene matches: 9. The CDR3 sequence is 17 residues long. Germline lookup yields CDR1 SGHAT and CDR2 FQNNGV. The CDR3 reads CASSLTTGGAGTGELFF. DNA for the CDR3: TGTGCCAGCAGCTTAACCACAGGGGGAGCGGGCACCGGGGAGCTGTTTTTT.

V is TRBV5-6 and J is TRBJ2-6; possible D gene TRBD2, 5 bases. The ends were cut back, 1 base at V and 0 bases at J, with 5 bases in the middle. This CDR3 contains 15 residues. Germline CDR1 is SGHDT and CDR2 is YYEEEE. CDR3 DNA sequence: TGTGCCAGCAGCTTGAGCGGCTCTGGGGCCAACGTCCTGACTTTC. This gives the protein CASSLSGSGANVLTF.

The rearrangement joins TRBV20-1 to TRBJ1-4; 9 bases line up with TRBD1. V was pared by 1 base and J by 8 bases, with 8 bases of the junction left unmatched. There are 15 residues in the CDR3. The V gene's germline CDR1 is DFQATT and CDR2 SNEGSKA (reference sequence). The CDR3, as DNA: TGCAGTGCTAGAGCCCCAGACAGGGGGGTAGAAAAACTGTTTTTT. It specifies CSARAPDRGVEKLFF.

The chain uses TRBV6-1 and TRBJ1-1; D unclear. The ends were cut back, 5 bases at V and 2 bases at J, with 12 bases in the middle. Germline loops: CDR1 MNHNS, CDR2 SASEGT. The CDR3 is 14 amino acids. CDR3 sequence: CASSLRISNTEAFF. The CDR3 DNA is TGTGCCAGCAGTCTTCGGATAAGTAACACTGAAGCTTTCTTT.

This clonotype has a handful of counts. The V and J genes are TRBV11-2 and TRBJ2-1; weak D call: TRBD1 (5 bases). CDR3 length: 15 residues. V was trimmed by 4 bases and J by 10 bases, leaving 20 bases between them. Germline V gene lookup returns CDR1 SGHAT and CDR2 FQNNGV. The CDR3 DNA sequence: TGTGCCAGCAGCTCTAGTCGGGTGCAGGGCGGCGAGCAGTTCTTC. Its protein is CASSSSRVQGGEQFF.

CDR3 sequence (DNA): TGCGCCAGCAGCGGGCAGCGGGGGGCCACAGATACGCAGTATTTT. Amino acid sequence: CASSGQRGATDTQYF. This chain links TRBV10-1 with TRBJ2-3, with 9 bases that match TRBD2. Germline CDR1 WNHNN, CDR2 SYGVQD (reference sequence). The CDR3 is made up of 15 amino acids. Trimming cost V 6 bases and J 2 bases; bases outside gene matches: 6.

This clonotype was counted at least ten times. This chain joins TRBV6-6 and TRBJ2-3, with D perhaps TRBD1 or TRBD2 (6 bases each). The CDR3 is 16 residues long. The V end lost 6 bases, the J end lost 2 bases, and 18 bases lay between the germline ends. Germline lookup yields CDR1 MNHNY and CDR2 SVGAGI (reference sequence). CDR3 sequence reads: CASRPWGAVDTDTQYF. In DNA form, the CDR3 reads TGTGCCAGCAGACCCTGGGGGGCCGTGGACACAGATACGCAGTATTTT.

This clonotype has ten or more counts. The chain recombines TRBV25-1 with TRBJ2-5, with D perhaps TRBD1 (5 bases). V was trimmed by 2 bases and J by 1 base, leaving 11 bases between them. CDR3 size: 15 residues. Germline loops: CDR1 MGHDK, CDR2 SYGVNS. CDR3 region: CASSERQGPQETQYF. The CDR3 coding sequence is TGTGCCAGCAGTGAAAGGCAGGGCCCCCAAGAGACCCAGTACTTC.

Ten or more counts support this clonotype. The chain joins TRBV5-4 to TRBJ2-3; D unclear. This CDR3 has 11 amino acids. Trimming removed 3 bases from V and 6 bases from J, with 5 bases in between. Per germline, CDR1 SGHNT and CDR2 YYREEE (reference sequence). The CDR3 DNA reads TGTGCCAGCAGCTCGAGGGATACGCAGTATTTT. It is translated as CASSSRDTQYF.

This clonotype was detected only a few times. The chain recombines TRBV7-8 with TRBJ2-1, with a tentative D call TRBD2 (6 bases). Deletions cut 4 bases from V and 2 bases from J, with 12 bases between. CDR3 length: 15 amino acids. Per the germline V gene, CDR1 is SGHVS and CDR2 is FQNEAQ. CDR3 residues: CASSSKRATYNEQFF. The CDR3 DNA is TGTGCCAGCAGCTCCAAGCGGGCCACCTACAATGAGCAGTTCTTC.

This clonotype was counted a few times. This sequence joins TRBV7-9 and TRBJ1-6; D may be TRBD1 (6 bases). From germline, CDR1 is SEHNR and CDR2 FQNEAQ (reference sequence). This CDR3 contains 14 residues. The germline V and J ends were trimmed by 5 bases and 8 bases, with 13 bases remaining between them. CDR3 region: CASSLGGLDSPLHF. The CDR3 bases are TGTGCCAGCAGCCTTGGGGGGCTCGATTCACCCCTCCACTTT.

This clonotype has at least ten counts. This rearrangement joins TRBV5-6 to TRBJ2-7; possibly TRBD2 for D (7 bases). Trimming removed 3 bases from V and 2 bases from J, with 12 bases in between. The CDR3 contains 14 residues. Germline V CDR1 and CDR2: SGHDT, YYEEEE. The chain's CDR3 is CASSSRGGPYEQYF. CDR3 in DNA: TGTGCCAGCAGCTCGAGGGGGGGCCCCTACGAGCAGTACTTC.

The sample holds many counts of this clonotype. The chain employs TRBV5-1 and TRBJ2-4; no reliable D call. Per germline, CDR1 SGHRS and CDR2 YFSETQ. V gave up 0 bases and J gave up 4 bases, with 20 bases separating them. The length of the CDR3 is 18 residues. CDR3 region: CASSLDSRASRRKNIQYF. The CDR3, as DNA: TGCGCCAGCAGCTTGGATTCCCGGGCCTCCAGGCGGAAAAACATTCAGTACTTC.

This chain connects TRBV2 to TRBJ2-7, with D hard to call. There are 14 residues in the CDR3. V lost 3 bases, J lost 2 bases, and 11 bases lay in between. Looked up from germline, CDR1 is SNHLY and CDR2 is FYNNEI. CDR3 sequence reads: CASSEDRKAYEQYF. The DNA of the CDR3 is TGTGCCAGCAGTGAGGATCGGAAGGCCTACGAGCAGTACTTC.

In its sample, this clonotype was seen many times. The CDR3 DNA sequence: TGCGCCAGCAGCCAAAGGGTAGACCAGAGCACAGATACGCAGTATTTT. The encoded protein is CASSQRVDQSTDTQYF. This chain links TRBV5-1 with TRBJ2-3, with unresolved D. Germline V gene sequence: CDR1 SGHRS, CDR2 YFSETQ. The CDR3 contains 16 residues. Deletions cut 4 bases from V and 0 bases from J, with 15 bases between.

This clonotype was observed at least ten times. The chain employs TRBV7-6 and TRBJ2-3; D might be TRBD2 (6 bases). V gave up 3 bases and J gave up 0 bases, with 7 bases separating them. CDR1 SGHVS and CDR2 FNYEAQ come from the germline V gene. The length of the CDR3 is 14 residues. As DNA, the CDR3 is TGTGCCAGCAGCTTTGGAGGGAGCACAGATACGCAGTATTTT. It specifies CASSFGGSTDTQYF.

This clonotype is a singleton in its sample. This sequence joins TRBV7-2 and TRBJ1-2; 9 bases match TRBD1. This CDR3 has 15 amino acids. Germline CDR1 reads SGHTA; CDR2 reads FQGNSA. V lost 6 bases, J lost 2 bases, and 7 bases stayed unmatched. DNA of the CDR3: TGTGCCAGCAGTAAAAGCGGGACAGGGAACTATGGCTACACCTTC. This gives the protein CASSKSGTGNYGYTF.

The V call is TRBV5-1, the J call TRBJ1-1; 7 bases agree with TRBD1. The CDR3 contains 16 residues. Losses at the gene ends were 5 bases for V and 5 bases for J; bases not matched to a gene: 15. Germline CDR1 is SGHRS and CDR2 is YFSETQ. The CDR3 here is CASSPLAAGGLTEAFF. The CDR3 DNA reads TGCGCCAGCAGTCCCTTGGCGGCAGGGGGTTTGACTGAAGCTTTCTTT.

At least ten counts were recorded for this clonotype. This chain joins TRBV6-1 and TRBJ2-3; 10 bases are shared with TRBD2. Per the germline V gene, CDR1 is MNHNS and CDR2 is SASEGT. CDR3 length equals 17 residues. V dropped 11 bases and J dropped 0; count of bases not matched to a gene: 14. Here the CDR3 reads CAGADFRTSGSTDTQYF. The CDR3 DNA sequence: TGTGCCGGCGCAGACTTCCGGACTAGCGGTAGCACAGATACGCAGTATTTT.

This clonotype was recorded many times. CDR3 region: CSVEDQRPEAFF. Written as DNA, the CDR3 is TGCAGCGTTGAAGATCAAAGGCCTGAAGCTTTCTTT. This chain uses TRBV29-1 with TRBJ1-1; D remains unclear. V lost 0 bases to trimming and J lost 6 bases, with 8 bases between them. From germline, CDR1 is SQVTM and CDR2 ANQGSEA. This CDR3 is 12 amino acids long.

This sequence joins TRBV20-1 and TRBJ1-5; a weak D match, TRBD1 (6 bases). Germline V CDR1 and CDR2: DFQATT, SNEGSKA (reference sequence). The length of the CDR3 is 13 residues. CDR3 loop: CGGQGISNQPQHF. The DNA for the CDR3 is TGCGGGGGGCAGGGTATTAGCAATCAGCCCCAGCATTTT.

This clonotype was detected only a few times. The rearrangement links TRBV20-1 to TRBJ1-2, with 7 bases aligning to TRBD1. Trimming removed 6 bases from V and 6 bases from J; junction bases left unmatched: 10. Germline V gene sequence: CDR1 DFQATT, CDR2 SNEGSKA (reference sequence). The CDR3 loop spans 13 amino acids. The CDR3 sequence is CSAGPTGRDGYTF. The CDR3 region has the DNA TGCAGTGCGGGGCCGACAGGGAGGGATGGCTACACCTTC.

V and J are TRBV6-2 or TRBV6-3 and TRBJ2-1; D tentatively reads TRBD1 or TRBD2 (5 bases each). CDR1 and CDR2 from the germline V gene are MNHEY and SVGEGT. Trimming pared 5 bases from V and 4 bases from J, leaving 12 bases between. This CDR3 region has 14 residues. The CDR3 bases are TGTGCCAGCAGTCTCGGGGCAGAATACAATGAGCAGTTCTTC. It specifies CASSLGAEYNEQFF.

Judged by abundance, this clonotype is medium-sized (0.01 to 0.1%). J is TRBJ2-7 and V is TRBV12-3 or TRBV12-4; 9 bases are shared with TRBD2. Trimming took 6 bases from V and 3 from J; bases not matched to a gene: 18. The CDR3 contains 18 residues. The CDR3 is CASSRTPGLAIPYYEQYF. The CDR3 DNA follows: TGTGCCAGCAGCCGAACACCGGGACTAGCAATCCCCTACTACGAGCAGTACTTC.

This sequence joins TRBV29-1 and TRBJ2-3; D is unresolved. The CDR3 consists of 13 residues. The germline V gene encodes CDR1 SQVTM and CDR2 ANQGSEA. V was cut by 3 bases and J by 3 bases, with 10 bases left in between. The DNA of the CDR3 is TGCAGCGTTGAGTCGGGTAGGACAGATACGCAGTATTTT. This gives the protein CSVESGRTDTQYF.

This clonotype was counted many times. The V call is TRBV29-1, the J call TRBJ2-1; 7 bases map to TRBD2. Germline lookup yields CDR1 SQVTM and CDR2 ANQGSEA. This CDR3 has 14 amino acids. J was trimmed by 0 bases and V by 8 bases; bases with no gene match: 7. For the CDR3, the DNA is TGCAGCTCCTACTCTAGCGGCTCCTACAATGAGCAGTTCTTC. The encoded protein is CSSYSSGSYNEQFF.

There are a few counts of this clonotype. The rearrangement joins TRBV11-1 to TRBJ2-5; no reliable D call. There are 11 residues in the CDR3. Germline V gene sequence: CDR1 SGHAT, CDR2 FQDESV (reference sequence). Trimming pared 3 bases from V and 9 bases from J, leaving 8 bases between. This chain's CDR3 is CASSFREPQYF. CDR3 DNA sequence: TGTGCCAGCAGCTTCCGTGAGCCCCAGTACTTC.

The chain carries TRBV4-2 and TRBJ2-7; 8 bases agree with TRBD1. Germline V lookup: CDR1 LGHNA, CDR2 YNFKEQ. After removal of 2 bases from V and 5 bases from J, the junction contained 8 bases not matched to a gene. The CDR3 is made up of 15 amino acids. This CDR3 is CASSQPGQGSNEQYF. CDR3 coding DNA: TGTGCCAGCAGCCAACCCGGACAGGGTTCAAACGAGCAGTACTTC.